This TCR beta chain was found in a study of OX40 agonist ivuxolimab in advanced cancers. Sequenced by immunoSEQ multiplex PCR; TCRdb stores in-frame clones only, minus some. The table has some 84,000 clones, roughly 87% seen once. CDR1 is MGHRA, CDR2 YSYEKL, per germline. Deletions cut 1 base from V and 0 bases from J, with 9 bases between. This CDR3 is built from 15 residues. The sample consisted of CD4+ or CD8+ T cells sorted from blood, taken in a trial of the OX40 agonist ivuxolimab. The source is an adult with an advanced solid tumor such as melanoma, head and neck, liver or kidney cancer. The chain couples TRBV4-1 to TRBJ1-1, with no clear D. The CDR3 bases are TGCGCCAGCAGCCAAGGAAGGCAGCTGAACACTGAAGCTTTCTTT. It translates to CASSQGRQLNTEAFF.